This entry is about one TCR beta chain. Antigen: not known. This sample is drawn from a study of immune cell composition in non-small cell lung cancer. The wider study: Histologic subtype was mainly adenocarcinoma or squamous cell carcinoma. Study-level findings and limits: Approximately 73% of squamous and approximately 31% of adenocarcinoma cases had tumour-associated clones >0.5%. Lung adenocarcinomas had lower top 10 clone scores and clonality than squamous tumours. Shared sequences between tumour-reactive and dominant in vivo clones were not proven.

V was clipped by 1 base and J by 1 base, with 12 bases between them. Germline V CDR1 and CDR2: SGHRS, YFSETQ. The CDR3 is 16 residues long. Generated by immunoSEQ multiplex PCR, the TCRdb table keeps only in-frame clones and is missing some. The sample records 1,500 or so clones, approximately 70% being singletons. The chain has TRBV5-1 and TRBJ2-1; D is possibly TRBD2 (5 bases). The receptor was isolated from a human donor with non-small cell lung cancer. Source material: lung tumor tissue. This CDR3 reads CASSLSAVPSYNEQFF. The DNA for the CDR3 is TGCGCCAGCAGCTTGTCAGCGGTACCGTCCTACAATGAGCAGTTCTTC.